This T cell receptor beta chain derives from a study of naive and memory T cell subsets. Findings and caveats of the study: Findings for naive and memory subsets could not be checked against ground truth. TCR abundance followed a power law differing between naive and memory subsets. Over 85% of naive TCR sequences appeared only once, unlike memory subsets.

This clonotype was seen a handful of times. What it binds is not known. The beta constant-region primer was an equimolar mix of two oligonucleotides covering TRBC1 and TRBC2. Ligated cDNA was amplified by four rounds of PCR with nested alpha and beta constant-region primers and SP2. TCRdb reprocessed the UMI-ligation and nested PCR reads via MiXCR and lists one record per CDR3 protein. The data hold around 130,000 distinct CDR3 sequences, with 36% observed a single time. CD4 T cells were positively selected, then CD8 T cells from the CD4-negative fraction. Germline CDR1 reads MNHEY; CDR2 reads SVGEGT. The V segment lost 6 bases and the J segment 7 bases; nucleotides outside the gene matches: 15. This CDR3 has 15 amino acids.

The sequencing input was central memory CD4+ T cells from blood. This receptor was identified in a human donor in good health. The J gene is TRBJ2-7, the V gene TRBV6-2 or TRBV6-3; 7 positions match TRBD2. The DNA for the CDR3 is TGTGCCAGCAGCCCAACCCCTAGCGGCAGAGGGGAGCAGTACTTC. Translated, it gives CASSPTPSGRGEQYF.